This TCR beta chain was found in a study of identical twins. Study results and caveats: Models predicted less out-of-frame TCR alpha sharing in monozygotic twins than was found.

Germline-derived CDR1 and CDR2 are SGHVS and FNYEAQ. The J segment lost 7 bases and the V segment lost 7 bases, leaving 17 bases of the junction unmatched. CDR3 length: 17 amino acids. Using its own MiXCR run on the 5' RACE reads, TCRdb lists one record per CDR3 protein. This sample carries fewer than 250,000 distinct CDR3 sequences, around 6.6% of them seen once, and the ten largest clones take approximately 3.7%. This clonotype was observed a few times. Its antigen is unidentified. Another study also made use of these data, one on yellow fever vaccine responses in identical twins.

Sequencing was carried out using memory (CD45RO+) T cells sorted from blood. The clonotype was recovered from a woman aged 18 to 35 in good health. The genes are TRBV7-6 and TRBJ2-1; 9 positions match TRBD1. CDR3 coding DNA: TGTGCCAGCACCATAAAAGCCGGGACAGGGCTTTTAAATGAGCAGTTCTTC. This gives the protein CASTIKAGTGLLNEQFF.